This T cell receptor (beta chain) was sequenced in a study of cytomegalovirus exposure and HLA in healthy donors. The primer mix had 60 Vbeta and 13 Jbeta primers. TCRdb keeps only in-frame clones here, not all; method: immunoSEQ multiplex PCR. Of under 200,000 clones listed, around 72% are singletons. The CDR3 has 14 amino acids. V was shortened by 4 bases and J by 1 base, with 9 bases between the two germline ends. The germline CDR1 and CDR2 sequences are MNHEY and SVGAGI. The sample consisted of PBMCs. The TCR sequence derives from a female donor in good health and CMV-seronegative. The chain links TRBV6-5 to TRBJ2-3, with a weak D call TRBD2 (6 bases). CDR3 in DNA: TGTGCCAGCAGTTCCGCGGGGCGCACAGATACGCAGTATTTT. As protein: CASSSAGRTDTQYF.